One and the same sample provided the 19 T cell receptor beta chains below, sequenced in a study of cytomegalovirus exposure and HLA in healthy donors. The PCR used 60 Vbeta and 13 Jbeta primers. This table comes from immunoSEQ multiplex PCR, and its TCRdb copy is limited to in-frame clones, with some not included. The sample holds roughly 140,000 clones, 70% to 80% seen once. Sequencing input: PBMCs. The receptor source for this set is a man aged 18 to 30 in good health and CMV-seronegative.

This clone was observed a few times. The chain joins TRBV7-3 to TRBJ2-1; 12 bases match TRBD1. The CDR3 extends over 16 amino acids. Germline V gene lookup returns CDR1 SGHTA and CDR2 FQGTGA. V dropped 5 bases and J dropped 10; count of bases not matched to a gene: 12. The CDR3 DNA follows: TGTGCCAGCAGCCCTACTCCGGGACAGGGGGCGGGCGAGCAGTTCTTC. Amino acid sequence: CASSPTPGQGAGEQFF.

This rearrangement joins TRBV30 to TRBJ1-4; unclear D gene. V lost 4 bases to trimming and J lost 5 bases, with 8 bases between them. CDR3 length: 12 residues. CDR1 and CDR2 (germline): GTSNPN, SVGIG (reference sequence). For the CDR3, the DNA is TGTGCCTGGATTGGAGGGAATGAAAAACTGTTTTTT. Translation: CAWIGGNEKLFF. Combining the CDR3 with reference TRBV30 and TRBJ1-4 gives the whole variable domain SQTIHQWPATLVQPVGSPLSLECTVEGTSNPNLYWYRQAAGRGLQLLFYSVGIGQISSEVPQNLSASRPQDRQFILSSKKLLLSDSGFYLCAWIGGNEKLFFGSGTQLSVL.

The J gene is TRBJ2-7, the V gene TRBV18, with D tentatively TRBD1 (5 bases). Trimming removed 4 bases from V and 6 bases from J, with 22 bases in between. CDR1 KGHSH and CDR2 LQKENI come from the germline V gene. The CDR3 spans 16 residues. The CDR3 loop is CASSLLAGYTVVEQYF. CDR3 in DNA: TGTGCCAGCTCACTTTTAGCAGGGTATACGGTCGTCGAGCAGTACTTC.

The rearrangement links TRBV6-5 to TRBJ2-5; 13 bases line up with TRBD2. The better agreement between TRBJ2-7 and the DNA end casts doubt on the J call. The CDR3 length is 15 residues. CDR1 is MNHEY, CDR2 SVGAGI, per germline. This CDR3 reads CASRETSGGAYEQYF. CDR3 nucleotide sequence: TGTGCCAGCAGGGAAACTAGCGGGGGGGCCTACGAGCAGTACTTC.

The chain uses TRBV2 and TRBJ2-7; 7 bases fit TRBD2. The ends lost 8 bases at V and 4 bases at J; junction bases unmatched: 11. The germline gives CDR1 SNHLY, CDR2 FYNNEI. This CDR3 is 14 amino acids long. Written as DNA, the CDR3 is TGTGCCAGCGCAGCGGGAAAGGGGATGTACGAGCAGTACTTC. It is translated as CASAAGKGMYEQYF.

The chain carries TRBV15 and TRBJ2-3, with D possibly matching TRBD2 (6 bases). CDR1 is LNHNV and CDR2 is YYDKDF in the germline V gene (reference sequence). CDR3 length: 15 residues. V lost 5 bases to trimming and J lost 3 bases, with 15 bases between them. The CDR3 DNA sequence: TGTGCCACCAGCGCGGGACCCCGCGAGACAGATACGCAGTATTTT. Translating gives CATSAGPRETDTQYF.

The genes are TRBV11-2 and TRBJ2-7; D is ambiguous. The CDR3 runs 11 residues. The V end was cut by 3 bases, the J end by 6 bases, with 6 bases between. Germline V lookup: CDR1 SGHAT, CDR2 FQNNGV. In nucleotides, the CDR3 is TGTGCCAGCAGCTTCTCCCCCGAGCAGTACTTC. Amino acid sequence: CASSFSPEQYF.

This clone was counted many times. The rearrangement links TRBV5-5 to TRBJ2-1; tentatively, D is TRBD2 (5 bases). This CDR3 spans 16 amino acids. Trimming stripped 4 bases from V and 0 bases from J, with 14 bases between. CDR1 and CDR2 (germline): SGHKS, YYEKEE (reference sequence). CDR3 loop: CASSNRDIRSYNEQFF. CDR3 DNA: TGTGCCAGCAGCAACCGGGATATCCGCTCCTACAATGAGCAGTTCTTC.

The chain carries TRBV11-2 and TRBJ1-3; the match to TRBD1 covers 7 bases. Germline V CDR1 and CDR2: SGHAT, FQNNGV. The V gene end was trimmed by 1 base and the J gene end by 4 bases; junction bases not matched to a gene: 7. The CDR3 is 16 amino acids. The CDR3 loop is CASSLASGGLGNTIYF. CDR3 nucleotide sequence: TGTGCCAGCAGCTTAGCCTCAGGGGGGCTGGGAAACACCATATATTTT.

The chain uses TRBV27 and TRBJ2-7, with TRBD1 identical over 9 bases. This CDR3 has 13 amino acids. Germline trimming cut 8 bases from V and 3 bases from J; bases unmatched to any gene: 5. Germline V gene lookup returns CDR1 MNHEY and CDR2 SMNVEV (reference sequence). CDR3 sequence (DNA): TGTGCCAGCTCCCCGGGACAGGGCTACGAGCAGTACTTC. This translates into CASSPGQGYEQYF.

Comments on this clone: The same CDR3 arises from other DNA sequences in this sample as well. The rearrangement links TRBV7-3 to TRBJ1-1; 8 bases are a match to TRBD1. This CDR3 spans 14 amino acids. The germline V gene encodes CDR1 SGHTA and CDR2 FQGTGA. J gave up 1 base and V 4 bases, and 2 bases lay outside the gene matches. As DNA, the CDR3 is TGTGCCAGCAGCTCAGGACAGGGGAACACTGAAGCTTTCTTT. Protein sequence: CASSSGQGNTEAFF. The whole variable domain, remainder taken from reference TRBV7-3 and TRBJ1-1, is GAGVSQTPSNKVTEKGKYVELRCDPISGHTALYWYRQSLGQGPEFLIYFQGTGAADDSGLPNDRFFAVRPEGSVSTLKIQRTERGDSAVYLCASSSGQGNTEAFFGQGTRLTVV.

This chain uses TRBV10-2 with TRBJ2-3, with TRBD2 identical over 10 bases. The CDR3 is 17 residues long. The germline gives CDR1 WSHSY, CDR2 SAAADI. V was clipped by 1 base and J by 2 bases; unmatched bases: 6. The DNA for the CDR3 is TGCGCCAGCAGTGAGTTCGGACTAGCGGATTTCACAGATACGCAGTATTTT. This encodes CASSEFGLADFTDTQYF.

Note on this clone: The same CDR3 can be traced to other DNA sequences in this sample. The chain recombines TRBV6-5 with TRBJ2-7, with unresolved D. The V gene lost 5 bases and the J gene lost 1 base, with 15 bases spanning the gap. Per the germline V gene, CDR1 is MNHEY and CDR2 is SVGAGI. This CDR3 comprises 15 residues. The CDR3 DNA reads TGTGCCAGCAGTCCAGGCGTGGTTCGGTCCTACGAGCAGTACTTC. Its protein product is CASSPGVVRSYEQYF.

The V and J genes are TRBV7-9 and TRBJ1-1; TRBD1 is a possible D gene (5 bases). The CDR3 has 16 residues. Germline V gene data show CDR1 as SEHNR and CDR2 as FQNEAQ (reference sequence). V lost 1 base and J 4 bases, leaving 16 bases between the germline ends. The CDR3 DNA sequence: TGTGCCAGCAGCTTAGGGTCCGGGGGGGTGATCACTGAAGCTTTCTTT. It translates to CASSLGSGGVITEAFF.

CDR3 in DNA: TGTGCCAGCAGCTTAGACAGGGGGATTTCCTACGAGCAGTACTTC. Residues: CASSLDRGISYEQYF. This chain joins TRBV7-6 and TRBJ2-7; TRBD1 aligns across 8 bases. The CDR3 has 15 residues. The trim removed 1 base at V and 1 base at J, leaving 3 bases unmatched. Germline CDR1 SGHVS, CDR2 FNYEAQ. The whole variable domain, filled in from reference TRBV7-6 and TRBJ2-7, reads GAGVSQSPRYKVTKRGQDVALRCDPISGHVSLYWYRQALGQGPEFLTYFNYEAQQDKSGLPNDRFSAERPEGSISTLTIQRTEQRDSAMYRCASSLDRGISYEQYFGPGTRLTVT.

V and J are TRBV11-3 and TRBJ2-7, with TRBD1 as a possible D gene (7 bases). The CDR3 contains 14 residues. Germline CDR1 SGHNT, CDR2 YENEEA. Trimming cost V 1 base and J 7 bases, with 14 bases left between them. The CDR3 region has the DNA TGTGCCAGCAGCTTAGCGGGGGACAGTGAAGAGCAGTACTTC. Protein: CASSLAGDSEEQYF.

This chain uses TRBV6-5 with TRBJ2-5, with 10 positions matching TRBD2. CDR3 length: 14 amino acids. Germline V gives CDR1 MNHEY, CDR2 SVGAGI. Trimming took 0 bases from V and 7 from J; bases not matched to a gene: 2. The CDR3, as DNA: TGTGCCAGCAGTTACTCGGCTAGCGGGGGGACCCAGTACTTC. Translated: CASSYSASGGTQYF.

V usage is TRBV6-1 and J usage is TRBJ2-7; D is perhaps TRBD1 (6 bases). Deletions cut 6 bases from V and 2 bases from J, with 11 bases between. The CDR3 sequence is 13 residues long. From germline, CDR1 is MNHNS and CDR2 SASEGT. CDR3 nucleotides: TGTGCCAGCAGAAGACAGGCCACCTACGAGCAGTACTTC. Protein sequence: CASRRQATYEQYF.

The rearrangement uses TRBV5-1 and TRBJ2-7, with 8 bases lining up with TRBD2. CDR3 length: 15 amino acids. Germline lookup yields CDR1 SGHRS and CDR2 YFSETQ. The junction had 7 bases not matched to a gene; V was cut back by 0 bases and J by 5 bases. The DNA of the CDR3 is TGCGCCAGCAGCTTGGGATTAGCGGGATTAGACGAGCAGTACTTC. Protein sequence: CASSLGLAGLDEQYF. Drawing the rest from reference TRBV5-1 and TRBJ2-7, the complete variable domain is KAGVTQTPRYLIKTRGQQVTLSCSPISGHRSVSWYQQTPGQGLQFLFEYFSETQRNKGNFPGRFSGRQFSNSRSEMNVSTLELGDSALYLCASSLGLAGLDEQYFGPGTRLTVT.